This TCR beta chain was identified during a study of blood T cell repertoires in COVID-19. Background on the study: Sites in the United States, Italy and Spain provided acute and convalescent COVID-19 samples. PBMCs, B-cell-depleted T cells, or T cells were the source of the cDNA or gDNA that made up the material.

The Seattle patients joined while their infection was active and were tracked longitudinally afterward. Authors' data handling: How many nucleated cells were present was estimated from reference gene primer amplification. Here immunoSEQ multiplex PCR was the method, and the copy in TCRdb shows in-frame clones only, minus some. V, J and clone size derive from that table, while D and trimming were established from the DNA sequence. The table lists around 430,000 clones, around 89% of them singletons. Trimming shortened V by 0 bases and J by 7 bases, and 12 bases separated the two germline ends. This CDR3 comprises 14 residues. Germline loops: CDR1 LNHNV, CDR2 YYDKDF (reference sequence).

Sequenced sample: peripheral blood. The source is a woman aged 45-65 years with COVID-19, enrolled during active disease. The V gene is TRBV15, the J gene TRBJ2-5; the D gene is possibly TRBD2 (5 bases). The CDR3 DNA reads TGTGCCACCAGCAGAGATCTGGGGAGAGGGACCCAGTACTTC. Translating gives CATSRDLGRGTQYF.